This T cell receptor beta chain was sequenced in a study of Graves' ophthalmopathy and Graves' hyperthyroidism. Overall study results and limits: Prediction of ophthalmopathy progression reached approximately 64% sensitivity and nearly 75% specificity.

Trimming removed 3 bases at V and 2 bases at J, with 14 bases between. Germline CDR1 reads GTSNPN; CDR2 reads SVGIG (reference sequence). CDR3 length: 14 amino acids. This clonotype has a count of ten or more. Its antigen is still unknown. Transcripts of RNA were the source for amplifying TCR beta CDR3 regions. Scientists carried out first-round RT-PCR using HTBI primers and then a second-round multiplex PCR. TCRdb fed the multiplex PCR reads into MiXCR, producing one record per CDR3 protein. Of hundreds of thousands of distinct CDR3 sequences detected, about 22% appear once; the ten largest clones hold 43%.

This chain links TRBV30 with TRBJ2-7; tentative D call: TRBD2 (5 bases). Sequencing was done on a sample of peripheral blood. The origin of this receptor is a woman aged 50 to 60 with Graves' ophthalmopathy. The chain's CDR3 is CAWRRVPDAYEQYF. The CDR3 DNA sequence: TGTGCCTGGAGGCGGGTTCCGGATGCCTACGAGCAGTACTTC.